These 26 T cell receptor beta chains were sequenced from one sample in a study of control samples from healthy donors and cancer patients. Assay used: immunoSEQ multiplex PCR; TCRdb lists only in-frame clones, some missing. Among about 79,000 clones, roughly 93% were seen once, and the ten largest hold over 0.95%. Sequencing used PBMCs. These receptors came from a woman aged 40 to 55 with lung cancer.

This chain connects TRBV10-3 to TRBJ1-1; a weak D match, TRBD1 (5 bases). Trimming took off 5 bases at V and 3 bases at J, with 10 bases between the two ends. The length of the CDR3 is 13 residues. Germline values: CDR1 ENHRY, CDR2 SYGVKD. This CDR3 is CAISQKGDTEAFF. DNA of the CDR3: TGTGCCATCAGTCAAAAAGGGGACACTGAAGCTTTCTTT.

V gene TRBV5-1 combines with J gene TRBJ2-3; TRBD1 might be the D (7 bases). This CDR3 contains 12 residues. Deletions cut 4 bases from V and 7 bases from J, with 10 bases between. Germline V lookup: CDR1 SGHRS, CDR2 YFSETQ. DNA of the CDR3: TGCGCCAGCAGCGCGGGACAGTATACGCAGTATTTT. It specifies CASSAGQYTQYF.

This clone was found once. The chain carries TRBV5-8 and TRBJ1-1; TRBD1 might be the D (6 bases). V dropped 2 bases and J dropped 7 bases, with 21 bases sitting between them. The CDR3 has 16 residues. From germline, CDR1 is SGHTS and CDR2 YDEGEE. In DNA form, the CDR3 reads TGTGCCAGCAGCTTAGACAGGAGCCCCTTGTCAAGTGAAGCTTTCTTT. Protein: CASSLDRSPLSSEAFF.

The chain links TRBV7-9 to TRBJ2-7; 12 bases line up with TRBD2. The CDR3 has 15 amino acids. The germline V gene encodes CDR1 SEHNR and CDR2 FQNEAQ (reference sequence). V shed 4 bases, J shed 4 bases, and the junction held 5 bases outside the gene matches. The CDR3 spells CASSSTSGGQYEQYF. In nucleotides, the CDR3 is TGTGCCAGCAGCTCGACTAGCGGGGGACAGTACGAGCAGTACTTC.

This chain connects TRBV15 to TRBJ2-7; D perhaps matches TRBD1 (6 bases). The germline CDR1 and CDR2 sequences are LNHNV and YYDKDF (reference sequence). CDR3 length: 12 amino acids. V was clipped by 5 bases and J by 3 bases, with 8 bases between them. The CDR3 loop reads CATSRRGYEQYF. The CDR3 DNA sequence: TGTGCCACCAGCCGCAGGGGCTACGAGCAGTACTTC.

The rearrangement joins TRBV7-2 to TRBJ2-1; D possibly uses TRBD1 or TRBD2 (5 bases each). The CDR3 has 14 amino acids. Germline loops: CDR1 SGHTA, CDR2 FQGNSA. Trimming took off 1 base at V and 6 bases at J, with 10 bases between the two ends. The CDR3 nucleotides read TGTGCCAGCAGCTTAGGAGAGGGGTTCAATGAGCAGTTCTTC. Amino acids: CASSLGEGFNEQFF. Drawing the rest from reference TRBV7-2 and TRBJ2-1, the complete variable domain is GAGVSQSPSNKVTEKGKDVELRCDPISGHTALYWYRQSLGQGLEFLIYFQGNSAPDKSGLPSDRFSAERTGGSVSTLTIQRTQQEDSAVYLCASSLGEGFNEQFFGPGTRLTVL.

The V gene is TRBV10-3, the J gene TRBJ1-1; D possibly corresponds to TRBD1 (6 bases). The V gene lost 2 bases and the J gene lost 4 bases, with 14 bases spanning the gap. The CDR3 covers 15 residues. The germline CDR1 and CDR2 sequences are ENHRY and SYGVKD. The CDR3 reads CAISETGRLGTEAFF. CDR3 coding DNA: TGTGCCATCAGTGAGACAGGGCGTCTGGGCACTGAAGCTTTCTTT.

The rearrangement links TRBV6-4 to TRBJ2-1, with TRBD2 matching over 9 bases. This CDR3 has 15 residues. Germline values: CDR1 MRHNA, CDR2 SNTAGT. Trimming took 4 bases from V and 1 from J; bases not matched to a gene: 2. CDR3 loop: CASSGSGGSYNEQFF. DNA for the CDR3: TGTGCCAGCAGTGGGAGCGGGGGGTCCTACAATGAGCAGTTCTTC.

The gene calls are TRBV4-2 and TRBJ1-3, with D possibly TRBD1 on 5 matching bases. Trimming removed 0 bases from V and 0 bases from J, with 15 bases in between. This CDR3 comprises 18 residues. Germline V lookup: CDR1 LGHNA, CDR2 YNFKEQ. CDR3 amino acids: CASSQDRPGQSSGNTIYF. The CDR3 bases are TGTGCCAGCAGCCAAGATCGGCCAGGGCAGAGCTCTGGAAACACCATATATTTT.

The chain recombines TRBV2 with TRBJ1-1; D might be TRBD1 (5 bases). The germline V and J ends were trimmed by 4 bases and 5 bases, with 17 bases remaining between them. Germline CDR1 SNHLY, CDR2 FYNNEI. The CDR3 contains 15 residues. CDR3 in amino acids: CASSGVRGMGTEAFF. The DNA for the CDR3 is TGTGCCAGCAGTGGGGTCCGGGGGATGGGAACTGAAGCTTTCTTT. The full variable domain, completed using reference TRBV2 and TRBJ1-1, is EPEVTQTPSHQVTQMGQEVILRCVPISNHLYFYWYRQILGQKVEFLVSFYNNEISEKSEIFDDQFSVERPDGSNFTLKIRSTKLEDSAMYFCASSGVRGMGTEAFFGQGTRLTVV.

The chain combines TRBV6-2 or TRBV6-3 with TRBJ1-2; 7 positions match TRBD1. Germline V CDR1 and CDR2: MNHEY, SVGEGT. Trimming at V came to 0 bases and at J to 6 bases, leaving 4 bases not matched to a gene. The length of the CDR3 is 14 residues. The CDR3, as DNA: TGTGCCAGCAGTTACTCGAGAGGGGGCGATGGCTACACCTTC. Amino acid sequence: CASSYSRGGDGYTF.

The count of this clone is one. CDR3 nucleotides: TGTGCCAGCAGCCAAAAAGGGCCCAATGAGCAGTTCTTC. Translating it yields CASSQKGPNEQFF. The V and J genes are TRBV14 and TRBJ2-1; no firm D call. This CDR3 region has 13 residues. Deletions cut 2 bases from V and 6 bases from J, with 8 bases between. CDR1 and CDR2 (germline): SGHDN, FVKESK.

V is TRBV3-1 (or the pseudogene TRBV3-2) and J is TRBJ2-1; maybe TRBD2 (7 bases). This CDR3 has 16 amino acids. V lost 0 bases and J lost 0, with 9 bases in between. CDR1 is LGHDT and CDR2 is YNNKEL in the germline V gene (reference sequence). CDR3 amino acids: CASSQERGLSYNEQFF. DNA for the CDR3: TGTGCCAGCAGCCAAGAGCGGGGGCTCTCCTACAATGAGCAGTTCTTC.

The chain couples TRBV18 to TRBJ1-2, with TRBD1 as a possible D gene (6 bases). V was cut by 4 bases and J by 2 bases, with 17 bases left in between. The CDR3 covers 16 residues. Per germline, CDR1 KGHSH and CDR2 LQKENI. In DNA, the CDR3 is TGTGCCAGCTCACGAAAGGAGTGGACAGAAAACTATGGCTACACCTTC. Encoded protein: CASSRKEWTENYGYTF.

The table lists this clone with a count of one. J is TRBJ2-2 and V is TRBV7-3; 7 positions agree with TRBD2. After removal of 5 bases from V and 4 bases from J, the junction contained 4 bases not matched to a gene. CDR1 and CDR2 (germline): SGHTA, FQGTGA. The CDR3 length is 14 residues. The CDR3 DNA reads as TGTGCCAGCAGCGAACTAGCGACCACCGGGGAGCTGTTTTTT. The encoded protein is CASSELATTGELFF.

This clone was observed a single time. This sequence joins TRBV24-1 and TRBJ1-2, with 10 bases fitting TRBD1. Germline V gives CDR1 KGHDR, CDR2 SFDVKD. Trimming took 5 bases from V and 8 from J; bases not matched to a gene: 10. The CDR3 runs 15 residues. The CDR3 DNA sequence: TGTGCCACCAGTGGTGGGACAGGGGCTTTTTGGGGCTACACCTTC. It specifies CATSGGTGAFWGYTF.

The CDR3 bases are TGTGCCAGCAGTCCGACGGGACAGGCCTATGGCTACACCTTC. Translating gives CASSPTGQAYGYTF. The V call is TRBV28, the J call TRBJ1-2; 8 positions agree with TRBD1. The CDR3 runs to 14 residues. The germline V gene encodes CDR1 MDHEN and CDR2 SYDVKM. J lost 4 bases, V lost 5 bases, and 6 bases had no gene match.

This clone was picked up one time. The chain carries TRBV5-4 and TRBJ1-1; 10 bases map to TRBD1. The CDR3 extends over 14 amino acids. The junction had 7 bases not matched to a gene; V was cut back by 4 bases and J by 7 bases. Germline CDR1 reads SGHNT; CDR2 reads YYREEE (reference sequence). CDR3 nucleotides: TGTGCCAGCAGCCTGGGACAGGGGTCCATTGAAGCTTTCTTT. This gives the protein CASSLGQGSIEAFF. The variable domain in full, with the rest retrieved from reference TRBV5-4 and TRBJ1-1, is ETGVTQSPTHLIKTRGQQVTLRCSSQSGHNTVSWYQQALGQGPQFIFQYYREEENGRGNFPPRFSGLQFPNYSSELNVNALELDDSALYLCASSLGQGSIEAFFGQGTRLTVV.

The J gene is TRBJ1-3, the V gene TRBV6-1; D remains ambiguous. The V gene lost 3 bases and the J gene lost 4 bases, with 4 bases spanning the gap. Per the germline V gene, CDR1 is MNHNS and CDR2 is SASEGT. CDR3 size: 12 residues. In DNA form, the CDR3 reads TGTGCCAGCAGTGAGGTCGGAAACACCATATATTTT. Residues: CASSEVGNTIYF.

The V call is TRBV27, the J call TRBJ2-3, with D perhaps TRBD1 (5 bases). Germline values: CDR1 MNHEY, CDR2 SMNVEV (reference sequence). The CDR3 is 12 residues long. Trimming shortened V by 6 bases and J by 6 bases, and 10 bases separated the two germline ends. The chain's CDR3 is CASRFPGDTQYF. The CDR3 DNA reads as TGTGCCAGCAGATTCCCAGGGGATACGCAGTATTTT.

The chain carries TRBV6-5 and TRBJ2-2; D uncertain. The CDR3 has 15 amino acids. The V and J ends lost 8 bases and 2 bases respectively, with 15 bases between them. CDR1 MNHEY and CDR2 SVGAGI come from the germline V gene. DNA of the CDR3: TGTGCCAGCCAACGGGCCTACATAAACACCGGGGAGCTGTTTTTT. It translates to CASQRAYINTGELFF.

The CDR3 protein is CASSPFPGQGNSNQPQHF. In DNA form, the CDR3 reads TGTGCCAGCAGCCCATTCCCGGGACAGGGCAATAGCAATCAGCCCCAGCATTTT. The rearrangement joins TRBV11-2 to TRBJ1-5, with 9 bases fitting TRBD1. The CDR3 is 18 amino acids. The V gene end was trimmed by 5 bases and the J gene end by 0 bases; junction bases not matched to a gene: 11. In germline, CDR1 is SGHAT, CDR2 FQNNGV.

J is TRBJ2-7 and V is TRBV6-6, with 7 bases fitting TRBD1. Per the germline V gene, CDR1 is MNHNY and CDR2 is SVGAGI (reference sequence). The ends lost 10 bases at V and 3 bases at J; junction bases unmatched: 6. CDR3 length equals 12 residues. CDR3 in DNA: TGTGCCACCAACCGGGACAGCTACGAGCAGTACTTC. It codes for CATNRDSYEQYF.

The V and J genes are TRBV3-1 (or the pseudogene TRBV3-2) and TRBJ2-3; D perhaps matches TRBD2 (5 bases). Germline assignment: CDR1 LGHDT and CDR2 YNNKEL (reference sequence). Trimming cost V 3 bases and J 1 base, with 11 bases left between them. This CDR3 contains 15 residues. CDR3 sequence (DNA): TGTGCCAGCAGCCATCGGGGAGTTGGCACAGATACGCAGTATTTT. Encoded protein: CASSHRGVGTDTQYF.

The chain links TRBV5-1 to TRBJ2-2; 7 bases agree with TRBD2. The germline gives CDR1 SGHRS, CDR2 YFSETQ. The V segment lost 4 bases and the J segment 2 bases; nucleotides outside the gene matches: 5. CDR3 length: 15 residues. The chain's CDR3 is CASSNQRGNTGELFF. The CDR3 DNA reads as TGCGCCAGCAGCAACCAGCGGGGAAACACCGGGGAGCTGTTTTTT.

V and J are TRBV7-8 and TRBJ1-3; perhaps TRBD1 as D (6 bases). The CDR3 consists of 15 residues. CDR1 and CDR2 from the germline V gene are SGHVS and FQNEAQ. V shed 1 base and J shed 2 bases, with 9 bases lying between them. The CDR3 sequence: CASSLVEGAGNTIYF. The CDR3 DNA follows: TGTGCCAGCAGCTTAGTGGAGGGGGCTGGAAACACCATATATTTT.